The rows below give T cell receptor beta chains drawn from one sample of a study of blood T cell repertoires in COVID-19. This table comes from immunoSEQ multiplex PCR, and its TCRdb copy is limited to in-frame clones, with some not included. The table shows about 200,000 clones, with around four fifths occurring only once. Sequenced material: peripheral blood. The receptors were sampled from a man in his 60s with COVID-19, enrolled during active disease. The CDR3 runs from the conserved cysteine through the conserved F or W. Each record gives: V gene, CDR3 length, J gene, clone size, D gene, CDR3 protein, CDR3 DNA. The D gene is left open where the match is weak. Size is stated for part of the rows, as once, few or many counts, or as a class when the clone is expanded.

V gene: TRBV7-8; CDR3 length: 17; J gene: TRBJ2-5; clone size: NA; D gene: TRBD1; CDR3 protein: CASSSRGTGHPKETQYF; CDR3 DNA: TGTGCCAGCAGCTCCCGTGGGACAGGGCACCCAAAAGAGACCCAGTACTTC
V gene: TRBV7-9; CDR3 length: 15; J gene: TRBJ2-3; clone size: NA; D gene: NA; CDR3 protein: CASRLRSDSSDTQYF; CDR3 DNA: TGTGCCAGCAGGCTCCGGAGCGACAGTTCAGATACGCAGTATTTT
V gene: TRBV9; CDR3 length: 14; J gene: TRBJ2-7; clone size: NA; D gene: NA; CDR3 protein: CASSVEPLYYEQYF; CDR3 DNA: TGTGCCAGCAGCGTAGAGCCGCTTTACTACGAGCAGTACTTC
V gene: TRBV28; CDR3 length: 17; J gene: TRBJ1-5; clone size: NA; D gene: TRBD1; CDR3 protein: CASSAPRGLGGNQPQHF; CDR3 DNA: TGTGCCAGCAGTGCTCCAAGGGGGCTCGGAGGCAATCAGCCCCAGCATTTT
V gene: TRBV30; CDR3 length: 14; J gene: TRBJ1-1; clone size: NA; D gene: NA; CDR3 protein: CAWSAGPIPRQAFF; CDR3 DNA: TGTGCCTGGAGTGCTGGCCCCATCCCTAGGCAAGCTTTCTTT
V gene: TRBV28; CDR3 length: 15; J gene: TRBJ2-7; clone size: NA; D gene: TRBD1; CDR3 protein: CASSSSGGSLYEQYF; CDR3 DNA: TGTGCCAGCAGTTCCTCAGGGGGCTCGCTTTACGAGCAGTACTTC
V gene: TRBV9; CDR3 length: 14; J gene: TRBJ2-7; clone size: NA; D gene: TRBD1; CDR3 protein: CASSPRDRGYEQYF; CDR3 DNA: TGTGCCAGCAGCCCCCGGGACAGGGGTTACGAGCAGTACTTC
V gene: TRBV2; CDR3 length: 16; J gene: TRBJ1-1; clone size: NA; D gene: TRBD1; CDR3 protein: CASSTDRGAGKTEAFF; CDR3 DNA: TGTGCCAGCAGTACCGACAGGGGAGCGGGGAAAACTGAAGCTTTCTTT
V gene: TRBV10-3; CDR3 length: 18; J gene: TRBJ1-5; clone size: once; D gene: TRBD1; CDR3 protein: CAISESSPGTGGHQPQHF; CDR3 DNA: TGTGCCATCAGTGAGTCATCCCCCGGGACAGGGGGGCATCAGCCCCAGCATTTT
V gene: TRBV29-1; CDR3 length: 14; J gene: TRBJ1-1; clone size: NA; D gene: NA; CDR3 protein: CSVEGEEVKTEAFF; CDR3 DNA: TGCAGCGTTGAGGGGGAGGAAGTCAAAACTGAAGCTTTCTTT
V gene: TRBV27; CDR3 length: 14; J gene: TRBJ1-4; clone size: NA; D gene: TRBD1; CDR3 protein: CASSLTGGREKLFF; CDR3 DNA: TGTGCCAGCAGTTTGACAGGGGGCCGAGAAAAACTGTTTTTT
V gene: TRBV12-3/TRBV12-4; CDR3 length: 13; J gene: TRBJ1-2; clone size: NA; D gene: NA; CDR3 protein: CASSLRGGYGYTF; CDR3 DNA: TGTGCCAGCAGTTTACGAGGGGGCTATGGCTACACCTTC
V gene: TRBV6-6; CDR3 length: 14; J gene: TRBJ1-1; clone size: NA; D gene: NA; CDR3 protein: CASSDRRDNTEAFF; CDR3 DNA: TGTGCCAGCAGTGACCGCCGGGATAACACTGAAGCTTTCTTT
V gene: TRBV5-4; CDR3 length: 15; J gene: TRBJ1-5; clone size: NA; D gene: NA; CDR3 protein: CASSEGVESNQPQHF; CDR3 DNA: TGTGCCAGCAGCGAGGGGGTGGAGAGCAATCAGCCCCAGCATTTT
V gene: TRBV10-3; CDR3 length: 15; J gene: TRBJ2-2; clone size: once; D gene: NA; CDR3 protein: CAISDRLTNTGELFF; CDR3 DNA: TGTGCCATCAGTGACAGGCTGACGAACACCGGGGAGCTGTTTTTT
V gene: TRBV2; CDR3 length: 15; J gene: TRBJ1-5; clone size: few; D gene: NA; CDR3 protein: CASSAMSTWNQPQHF; CDR3 DNA: TGTGCCAGCAGTGCCATGTCGACTTGGAATCAGCCCCAGCATTTT
V gene: TRBV21-1; CDR3 length: 15; J gene: TRBJ1-1; clone size: NA; D gene: NA; CDR3 protein: CASSSSGCMNTEAFF; CDR3 DNA: TGTGCCAGCAGCTCTTCAGGGTGTATGAACACTGAAGCTTTCTTT
V gene: TRBV9; CDR3 length: 15; J gene: TRBJ2-7; clone size: NA; D gene: NA; CDR3 protein: CASSVEAALSYEQYF; CDR3 DNA: TGTGCCAGCAGCGTAGAGGCGGCCTTATCCTACGAGCAGTACTTC
V gene: TRBV3-1/TRBV3-2; CDR3 length: 15; J gene: TRBJ1-5; clone size: NA; D gene: NA; CDR3 protein: CASSQDYRGGQPQHF; CDR3 DNA: TGTGCCAGCAGCCAAGATTATCGGGGGGGCCAGCCCCAGCATTTT
V gene: TRBV9; CDR3 length: 14; J gene: TRBJ1-2; clone size: NA; D gene: TRBD1; CDR3 protein: CASSRDSANYGYTF; CDR3 DNA: TGTGCCAGCAGCCGGGACAGCGCTAACTATGGCTACACCTTC
V gene: TRBV11-2; CDR3 length: 15; J gene: TRBJ2-7; clone size: NA; D gene: TRBD2; CDR3 protein: CASSLEPSGIYEQYF; CDR3 DNA: TGTGCCAGCAGCTTAGAACCTAGCGGGATCTACGAGCAGTACTTC
V gene: TRBV28; CDR3 length: 11; J gene: TRBJ2-1; clone size: NA; D gene: NA; CDR3 protein: CASSPRGEQFF; CDR3 DNA: TGTGCCAGCAGTCCACGGGGTGAGCAGTTCTTC
V gene: TRBV6-4; CDR3 length: 15; J gene: TRBJ2-1; clone size: NA; D gene: NA; CDR3 protein: CASSVTGIADNEQFF; CDR3 DNA: TGTGCCAGCAGCGTTACAGGGATAGCCGACAATGAGCAGTTCTTC
V gene: TRBV6-5; CDR3 length: 13; J gene: TRBJ2-5; clone size: NA; D gene: NA; CDR3 protein: CASIDRPGETQYF; CDR3 DNA: TGTGCCAGCATCGACAGGCCGGGCGAGACCCAGTACTTC
V gene: TRBV30; CDR3 length: 15; J gene: TRBJ1-5; clone size: NA; D gene: TRBD1; CDR3 protein: CAWRAPGTGGQPQHF; CDR3 DNA: TGTGCCTGGAGAGCGCCCGGGACAGGGGGACAGCCCCAGCATTTT
V gene: TRBV28; CDR3 length: 14; J gene: TRBJ2-5; clone size: NA; D gene: NA; CDR3 protein: CASSFSRGSETQYF; CDR3 DNA: TGTGCCAGCAGTTTTTCCCGAGGATCGGAGACCCAGTACTTC
V gene: TRBV5-4; CDR3 length: 13; J gene: TRBJ2-3; clone size: NA; D gene: NA; CDR3 protein: CASSPPSTDTQYF; CDR3 DNA: TGTGCCAGCAGCCCCCCTAGCACAGATACGCAGTATTTT
V gene: TRBV19; CDR3 length: 14; J gene: TRBJ2-2; clone size: NA; D gene: NA; CDR3 protein: CASSISGNTGELFF; CDR3 DNA: TGTGCCAGTAGTATTTCCGGGAACACCGGGGAGCTGTTTTTT